This T cell receptor beta chain was captured in a study of CD4 T cells in relation to SARS-CoV-2 and coronaviruses. Study context: PBMCs were cultured with antigen for about eleven days before TCR beta sequencing.

Study-wide findings and caveats: SARS-CoV-2-driven expansion was significantly weaker in crossreactive than monoreactive clones.

Sequencing was performed with immunoSEQ multiplex PCR; in TCRdb, only in-frame clones are kept and a portion is missing. The sample consists of about 36,000 clones, around 80% of them appearing once. Concerning this clone: Its matching antigen is unknown.

For nine to ten days, around 99,000 sorted CD4+ cells grew with T cell-depleted PBMCs and CEF. The receptor was derived from an adult with COVID-19. Input material: memory CD4+ T cells from PBMCs, cultured in vitro.

In DNA, the CDR3 is TGTGCCACCTCTCTAGCGGGAGGGGATACGCAGTATTTT. As protein: CATSLAGGDTQYF. The chain links TRBV6-5 to TRBJ2-3; 12 bases align to TRBD2. This CDR3 comprises 13 residues. V was pared by 10 bases and J by 6 bases, with 5 bases of the junction left unmatched. Germline CDR1 and CDR2: MNHEY and SVGAGI.